This T cell receptor (beta chain) was profiled in a study of blood T cell repertoires in COVID-19. Study overall: The study drew acute and convalescent COVID-19 samples from the United States, Italy and Spain.

This CDR3 has 15 amino acids. Germline-derived CDR1 and CDR2 are SGHNT and YENEEA. With V trimmed by 5 bases and J by 3 bases, 6 bases remained unmatched. Authors' processing steps: Counts of nucleated cells, estimated from reference gene primer amplification, were obtained. Clones were read by immunoSEQ multiplex PCR, and TCRdb kept only the in-frame ones, dropping some. The DNA gave D and trimming, while V, J and clone size come from that table. Of 300,000 to 450,000 clones listed, roughly 90% are singletons. Recruitment covered over 20 US areas and drew participants whose ages spanned roughly 18 to 100 years. Donors in Cohort 3 counted as recovered after two negative PCRs, clearance, or symptom resolution.

The chain carries TRBV11-3 and TRBJ2-2; 7 bases map to TRBD1. The TCR sequence derives from a woman aged 30 to 39 who had recovered from COVID-19. The sample was PBMCs or T cells enriched from blood (not recorded which). The chain's CDR3 is CASSATGMDTGELFF. CDR3 in DNA: TGTGCCAGCAGCGCGACAGGGATGGACACCGGGGAGCTGTTTTTT.